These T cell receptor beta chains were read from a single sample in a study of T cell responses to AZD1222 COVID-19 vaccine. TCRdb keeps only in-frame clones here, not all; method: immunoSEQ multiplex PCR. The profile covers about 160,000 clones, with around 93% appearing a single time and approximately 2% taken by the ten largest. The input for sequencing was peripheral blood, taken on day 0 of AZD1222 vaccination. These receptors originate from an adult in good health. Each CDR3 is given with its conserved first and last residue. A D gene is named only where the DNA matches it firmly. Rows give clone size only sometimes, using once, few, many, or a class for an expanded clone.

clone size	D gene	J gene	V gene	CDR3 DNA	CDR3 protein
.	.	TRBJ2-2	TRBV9	TGTGCCAGCAGCGTGTCCGGTAACACCGGGGAGCTGTTTTTT	CASSVSGNTGELFF
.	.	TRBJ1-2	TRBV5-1	TGCGCCAGCAGCGCGGACACCACCAACTATGGCTACACCTTC	CASSADTTNYGYTF
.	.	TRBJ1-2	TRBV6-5	TGTGCCAGCAGTTACAGAACATTCTATGGCTACACCTTC	CASSYRTFYGYTF
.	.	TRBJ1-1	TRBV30	TGTGCCTGGAGTGGAGGGGTAAGCACTGAAGCTTTCTTT	CAWSGGVSTEAFF
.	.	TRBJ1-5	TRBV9	TGTGCCAGCAGCAAAAACGGGCTCTATCAGCCCCAGCATTTT	CASSKNGLYQPQHF
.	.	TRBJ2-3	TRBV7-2	TGTGCCAGCAGCTTAGAGGGGTCCAGCACAGATACGCAGTATTTT	CASSLEGSSTDTQYF
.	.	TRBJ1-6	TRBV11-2	TGTGCCAGCAGCTCGGACAGCTCCTATAATTCACCCCTCCACTTT	CASSSDSSYNSPLHF
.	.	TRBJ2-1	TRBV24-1	TGTGCCACCAGTGATACCGGACAGCTCAATGAGCAGTTCTTC	CATSDTGQLNEQFF
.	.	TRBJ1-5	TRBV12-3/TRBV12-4	TGTGCCAGCCCGAATCAGCCCCAGCATTTT	CASPNQPQHF
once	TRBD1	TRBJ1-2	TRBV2	TGTGCCAGCAGTTCCTATACGACAGGGAGGTATGGCTACACCTTC	CASSSYTTGRYGYTF
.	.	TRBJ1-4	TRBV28	TGTGCCAGCAGTTTTGCCGGCAGGGTTAATGAAAAACTGTTTTTT	CASSFAGRVNEKLFF
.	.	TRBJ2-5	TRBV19	TGTGCCAGTGAGTCGGACCACGGGGGAGAGACCCAGTACTTC	CASESDHGGETQYF
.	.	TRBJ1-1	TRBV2	TGTGCCAGCAGTGAACCCCTAAACACTGAAGCTTTCTTT	CASSEPLNTEAFF
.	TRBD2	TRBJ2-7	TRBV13	TGTGCCAGCAGCTTAAAGGGACTAGCGGTCTACGAGCAGTACTTC	CASSLKGLAVYEQYF
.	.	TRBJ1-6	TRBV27	TGTGCCAGCAGTTTTCTGAATTCACCCCTCCACTTT	CASSFLNSPLHF
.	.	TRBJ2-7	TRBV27	TGTGCCAGCAGTTCGGCGGGGGCCCTCTACGAGCAGTACTTC	CASSSAGALYEQYF
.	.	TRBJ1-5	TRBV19	TGTGCCAGTACCGGTCTGGGACAGCCCCAGCATTTT	CASTGLGQPQHF
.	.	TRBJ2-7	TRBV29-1	TGCAGCGTAACTAGTAGCTCCTACGAGCAGTACTTC	CSVTSSSYEQYF
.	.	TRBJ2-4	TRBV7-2	TGTGCCAGCAGCTCACCCCGGATGATAGGGGCCAAAAACATTCAGTACTTC	CASSSPRMIGAKNIQYF
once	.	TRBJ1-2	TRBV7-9	TGTGCCAGCAGCTTAGGAATGTATGGCTACACCTTC	CASSLGMYGYTF
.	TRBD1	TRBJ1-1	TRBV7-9	TGTGCCAGCAGCTTATTCGGCAGGGGGCAAGGGAACACTGAAGCTTTCTTT	CASSLFGRGQGNTEAFF
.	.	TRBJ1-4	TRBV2	TGTGCCAGCAGTCCCAGGAGAGGAAATGAAAAACTGTTTTTT	CASSPRRGNEKLFF
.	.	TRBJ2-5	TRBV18	TGTGCCAGCTCCCCCCTTACGGACGAGACCCAGTACTTC	CASSPLTDETQYF
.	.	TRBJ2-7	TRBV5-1	TGCGCCAGCAGCTGGAGCGGTAGCTCCTACGAGCAGTACTTC	CASSWSGSSYEQYF
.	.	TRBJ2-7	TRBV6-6	TGTGCCAGCAGCTCTGACAGGTACGAGCAGTACTTC	CASSSDRYEQYF
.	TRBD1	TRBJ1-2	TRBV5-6	TGTGCCAGCAGCCCCGACCGCCTGACAGGGAGCTATGGCTACACCTTC	CASSPDRLTGSYGYTF
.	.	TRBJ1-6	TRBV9	TGTGCCAGCAGCGTACCGGGAGCTAATTCACCCCTCCACTTT	CASSVPGANSPLHF
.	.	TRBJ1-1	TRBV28	TGTGCCAGCAGTCCGGCAGGGGTGTTCACTGAAGCTTTCTTT	CASSPAGVFTEAFF
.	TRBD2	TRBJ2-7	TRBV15	TGTGCCACCAGCACCAGTGCGGGAGAGGTGAACGAGCAGTACTTC	CATSTSAGEVNEQYF
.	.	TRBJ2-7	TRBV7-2	TGTGCCAGCAGCTTAGGCAGGGGTCCCTACGAGCAGTACTTC	CASSLGRGPYEQYF
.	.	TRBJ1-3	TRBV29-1	TGCAGCGCCGGAGCAGCCGGAAACACCATATATTTT	CSAGAAGNTIYF
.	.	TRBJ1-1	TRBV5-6	TGTGCCAGCAGCTTGGGGGGAGCTCACACTGAAGCTTTCTTT	CASSLGGAHTEAFF
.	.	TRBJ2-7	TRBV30	TGTGCCTGGAGTTTTACAACCTACGAGCAGTACTTC	CAWSFTTYEQYF
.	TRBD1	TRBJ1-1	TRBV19	TGTGCCAGTACCCCACAGGGGGCTCGGATGAACACTGAAGCTTTCTTT	CASTPQGARMNTEAFF
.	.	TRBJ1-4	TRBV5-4	TGTGCCAGCAGCTTTAACCCCCAGGGAAGGAATGAAAAACTGTTTTTT	CASSFNPQGRNEKLFF
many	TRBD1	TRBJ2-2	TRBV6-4	TGTGCCAGCAGTCAACAGGGGGGCACCGGGGAGCTGTTTTTT	CASSQQGGTGELFF
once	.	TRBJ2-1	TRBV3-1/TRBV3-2	TGTGCCAGCAGCCGCTACCCCCCGGGGAGTCTCTACAATGAGCAGTTCTTC	CASSRYPPGSLYNEQFF
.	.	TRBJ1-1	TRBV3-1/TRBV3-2	TGTGCCAGCAGCCAAGATTATAGGGAAGGGGTTACTGAAGCTTTCTTT	CASSQDYREGVTEAFF
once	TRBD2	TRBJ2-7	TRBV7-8	TGTGCCAGCAGCCCTACTAGCGGGAGTCCCTACGAGCAGTACTTC	CASSPTSGSPYEQYF
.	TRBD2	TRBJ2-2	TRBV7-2	TGTGCCAGCAGCTTACGGGGACTACCCTTCCCCTCTTCGGGCGGGGAGCTGTTTTTT	CASSLRGLPFPSSGGELFF
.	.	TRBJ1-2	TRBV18	TGTGCCAGCTCACCAACGGACACCTCTAACTATGGCTACACCTTC	CASSPTDTSNYGYTF
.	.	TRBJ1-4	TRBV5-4	TGTGCCAGCAGCTTCGGGGGGGCAGCTGAAAAACTGTTTTTT	CASSFGGAAEKLFF
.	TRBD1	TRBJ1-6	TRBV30	TGTGCCTGGACCAGACAGGGGGCGAGTAATTCACCCCTCCACTTT	CAWTRQGASNSPLHF
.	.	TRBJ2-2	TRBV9	TGTGCCAGCAGCGTAGGAGGGGTGGGGACCGGGGAGCTGTTTTTT	CASSVGGVGTGELFF
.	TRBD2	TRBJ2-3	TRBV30	TGTGCCTGGAAACGCGGGGGGGCAGATACGCAGTATTTT	CAWKRGGADTQYF
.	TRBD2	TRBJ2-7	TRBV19	TGTGCCAGTAGTATGCAGACTAGCCGGGACGAGCAGTACTTC	CASSMQTSRDEQYF
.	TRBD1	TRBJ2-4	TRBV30	TGTGCCTGGAGGCCAGGGGGTGGCAAAAACATTCAGTACTTC	CAWRPGGGKNIQYF
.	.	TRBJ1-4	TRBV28	TGTGCCAGCAGTTTTGTGGACGGCGAAAAACTGTTTTTT	CASSFVDGEKLFF
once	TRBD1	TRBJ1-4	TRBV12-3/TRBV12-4	TGTGCCAGCAGGACAGGGGGCGTTGAAAAACTGTTTTTT	CASRTGGVEKLFF
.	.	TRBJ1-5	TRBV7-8	TGTGCCAGCAGCTTAATTGATCAGCCCCAGCATTTT	CASSLIDQPQHF
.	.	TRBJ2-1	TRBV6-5	TGTGCCAGCAGTTACTCGTACGCAGGAAAGCAGTTCTTC	CASSYSYAGKQFF
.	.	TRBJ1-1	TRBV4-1	TGCGCCAGCAGCCTCGGACAGTTGAACACTGAAGCTTTCTTT	CASSLGQLNTEAFF
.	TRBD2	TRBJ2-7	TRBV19	TGTGCCAGTAGCCTAGCGGGGCGACCAAACTACGAGCAGTACTTC	CASSLAGRPNYEQYF
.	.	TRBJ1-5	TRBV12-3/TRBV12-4	TGTGCCAGCAGTTTAGAAGGGCTTCAGCCCCAGCATTTT	CASSLEGLQPQHF
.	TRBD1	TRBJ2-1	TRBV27	TGTGCCAGCAGTTGGGCTGCGGGACAGGGGGCCAATGAGCAGTTCTTC	CASSWAAGQGANEQFF